Shown below are 25 T cell receptor beta chains from a single sample sequenced in a study of T cell responses to AZD1222 COVID-19 vaccine (dated by TCRdb to about 2021). Libraries were made using the immunoSEQ multiplex PCR assay. TCRdb limited this immuneACCESS table to in-frame rearrangements with V and J called. A share of clones is missing; checked studies link under half to unresolved V genes, and the rest is unexplained. The sample table contains under 200,000 clones; only one count was recorded for 87% of them. About 3% of the sample rests with the top ten. The label giving this sample's time point can be read as: baseline before first vaccination. The sample's treatment or condition label, in plain terms: meningococcal conjugate vaccine given as trial control. This specimen was peripheral blood, taken on day 0 of MenACWY control vaccination. These receptors all stem from an adult in good health.

The V call is TRBV29-1, the J call TRBJ1-1; 9 bases fit TRBD1. CDR3 length: 16 amino acids. CDR1 SQVTM and CDR2 ANQGSEA come from the germline V gene. V was clipped by 6 bases and J by 1 base; unmatched bases: 12. In nucleotides, the CDR3 is TGCAGCGTACATTGGGGACAGGGAGAAACGAACACTGAAGCTTTCTTT. It encodes CSVHWGQGETNTEAFF.

The chain uses TRBV3-1 (or the pseudogene TRBV3-2) and TRBJ2-7; no definite D call. Germline CDR1 is LGHDT and CDR2 is YNNKEL (reference sequence). Trimming took off 0 bases at V and 7 bases at J, with 7 bases between the two ends. The length of the CDR3 is 12 residues. CDR3 protein: CASSQELWEQYF. The CDR3 DNA reads TGTGCCAGCAGCCAAGAACTGTGGGAGCAGTACTTC.

This clone occurred once. This chain uses TRBV7-9 with TRBJ1-5; D is possibly TRBD1 (6 bases). Per germline, CDR1 SEHNR and CDR2 FQNEAQ (reference sequence). This CDR3 region has 15 residues. The V gene lost 3 bases and the J gene lost 3 bases, with 12 bases spanning the gap. CDR3 in DNA: TGTGCCAGCAGCTTGCCCAGGGGCGACAATCAGCCCCAGCATTTT. It translates to CASSLPRGDNQPQHF.

The V and J genes are TRBV6-6 and TRBJ1-3, with D uncertain. V was clipped by 2 bases and J by 0 bases, with 8 bases between them. The CDR3 has 15 amino acids. Germline CDR1 and CDR2: MNHNY and SVGAGI (reference sequence). The CDR3 DNA follows: TGTGCCAGCAGTTACGAAGGGATCTCTGGAAACACCATATATTTT. Translation gives CASSYEGISGNTIYF.

This clone was seen once. V is TRBV19 and J is TRBJ1-1; no clear D gene. Looked up from germline, CDR1 is LNHDA and CDR2 is SQIVND (reference sequence). The CDR3 loop spans 15 amino acids. V gave up 3 bases and J gave up 1 base, with 12 bases separating them. The CDR3 sequence is CASSISVSTNTEAFF. CDR3 bases: TGTGCCAGTAGTATTTCTGTATCTACGAACACTGAAGCTTTCTTT.

V gene TRBV9 combines with J gene TRBJ1-5; 8 bases are a match to TRBD1. Germline assignment: CDR1 SGDLS and CDR2 YYNGEE. Unmatched junction bases numbered 6, after V lost 3 bases and J lost 4 bases. The CDR3 sequence is 15 residues long. This CDR3 reads CASSGEDRVNQPQHF. CDR3 DNA: TGTGCCAGCAGCGGTGAGGACAGGGTGAATCAGCCCCAGCATTTT.

CDR3 region: CASSLLAGVTDTQYF. The CDR3 bases are TGTGCCAGCAGCTTACTAGCGGGGGTCACAGATACGCAGTATTTT. The V gene is TRBV7-2, the J gene TRBJ2-3; 10 bases align to TRBD2. This CDR3 contains 15 residues. CDR1 and CDR2 (germline): SGHTA, FQGNSA. V was clipped by 2 bases and J by 2 bases; unmatched bases: 1.

The chain carries TRBV19 and TRBJ2-7; 11 bases align to TRBD1. The germline gives CDR1 LNHDA, CDR2 SQIVND (reference sequence). The CDR3 is made up of 14 amino acids. Germline trimming cut 5 bases from V and 4 bases from J; bases unmatched to any gene: 4. In nucleotides, the CDR3 is TGTGCCAGTAGTGGGACAGGGGGGATTTACGAGCAGTACTTC. Protein sequence: CASSGTGGIYEQYF.

Remarks on this clone: A read error may account for a junction end that differs from germline. This CDR3 is CASSYTSGTGELFF. CDR3 in DNA: TGTGCTAGCAGCTATACTAGCGGCACCGGGGAGCTGTTTTTT. V gene TRBV7-7 combines with J gene TRBJ2-2; TRBD2 matches 8 bases. The CDR3 is 14 amino acids. Germline CDR1 and CDR2: SSHAT and FNYEAQ (reference sequence).

A single count supports this clone. The V and J genes are TRBV6-1 and TRBJ2-7; a weak D match, TRBD1 (6 bases). Germline V gene data show CDR1 as MNHNS and CDR2 as SASEGT. V was pared by 2 bases and J by 4 bases, with 12 bases between. The CDR3 is 14 amino acids. CDR3 DNA: TGTGCCAGCAGTGAATCGGGCCAGGGGTACGAGCAGTACTTC. It specifies CASSESGQGYEQYF.

This clone was seen once. J is TRBJ1-2 and V is TRBV28, with TRBD1 matching over 8 bases. J lost 8 bases, V lost 3 bases, and 8 bases had no gene match. This CDR3 contains 14 residues. Germline CDR1 is MDHEN and CDR2 is SYDVKM. The CDR3 DNA follows: TGTGCCAGCAGTTTGCCGGGACAGGCGGGAGGCTACACCTTC. It is translated as CASSLPGQAGGYTF.

J is TRBJ2-1 and V is TRBV11-2; 7 bases are shared with TRBD1. J gave up 1 base and V 3 bases, and 3 bases lay outside the gene matches. Per germline, CDR1 SGHAT and CDR2 FQNNGV. CDR3 length: 15 residues. The CDR3 reads CASSFTGQSYNEQFF. The CDR3 coding sequence is TGTGCCAGCAGCTTTACGGGACAGTCCTACAATGAGCAGTTCTTC.

This clone has a single count. The chain combines TRBV13 with TRBJ2-7, with a weak D call TRBD1 (6 bases). This CDR3 is built from 14 residues. The germline V and J ends were trimmed by 6 bases and 0 bases, with 12 bases remaining between them. Per germline, CDR1 PRHDT and CDR2 FYEKMQ (reference sequence). The CDR3 is CASSGQLSSYEQYF. The CDR3 DNA sequence: TGTGCCAGCAGTGGACAGTTGAGCTCCTACGAGCAGTACTTC.

The gene calls are TRBV7-8 and TRBJ1-5; 7 nucleotides match TRBD1. After removal of 5 bases from V and 9 bases from J, the junction contained 7 bases not matched to a gene. CDR1 and CDR2 (germline): SGHVS, FQNEAQ. The CDR3 covers 13 residues. Written as DNA, the CDR3 is TGTGCCAGCAGCCAGGGGGGACAAGCGCCCCAGCATTTT. This translates into CASSQGGQAPQHF.

This clone was seen many times. The chain has TRBV4-3 and TRBJ1-3, with a tentative D call TRBD1 (6 bases). This CDR3 is 15 amino acids long. The ends were cut back, 3 bases at V and 2 bases at J, with 11 bases in the middle. Germline CDR1 is LGHNA and CDR2 is YSLEER. For the CDR3, the DNA is TGCGCCAGCAGCCAGACACAGGGAACTGGAAACACCATATATTTT. The encoded protein is CASSQTQGTGNTIYF.

The gene calls are TRBV28 and TRBJ2-3; 7 positions agree with TRBD1. V shed 5 bases and J 1 base; nucleotides not matched to a gene: 6. The CDR3 totals 15 residues. CDR1 is MDHEN and CDR2 is SYDVKM in the germline V gene. CDR3 nucleotides: TGTGCCAGCAGTCCAGGGGGTTGGGGCACAGATACGCAGTATTTT. This codes for CASSPGGWGTDTQYF.

J is TRBJ1-5 and V is TRBV28; 7 bases align to TRBD1. Germline V gene lookup returns CDR1 MDHEN and CDR2 SYDVKM. The CDR3 is 16 amino acids. With 3 bases clipped from V and 0 bases from J, the junction kept 5 bases outside the gene matches. The CDR3 reads CASSLPGGSSNQPQHF. The CDR3 DNA follows: TGTGCCAGCAGTTTGCCAGGGGGTAGTAGCAATCAGCCCCAGCATTTT. The full variable domain, in which reference TRBV28 and TRBJ1-5 provide the parts outside the CDR3, is DVKVTQSSRYLVKRTGEKVFLECVQDMDHENMFWYRQDPGLGLRLIYFSYDVKMKEKGDIPEGYSVSREKKERFSLILESASTNQTSMYLCASSLPGGSSNQPQHFGDGTRLSIL.

The gene calls are TRBV3-1 (or the pseudogene TRBV3-2) and TRBJ2-1; TRBD2 matches 12 bases. Germline CDR1 and CDR2: LGHDT and YNNKEL (reference sequence). V shed 4 bases, J shed 9 bases, and the junction held 7 bases outside the gene matches. The CDR3 has 15 residues. The CDR3 sequence is CASSLSPTSGSEQFF. The CDR3 DNA is TGTGCCAGCAGCCTAAGCCCGACTAGCGGGAGTGAGCAGTTCTTC.

The CDR3 sequence: CASSLGVAVGELFF. CDR3 sequence (DNA): TGCGCCAGCAGCTTGGGGGTAGCTGTAGGGGAGCTGTTTTTT. The rearrangement uses TRBV5-1 and TRBJ2-2; D gene ambiguous. Trimming removed 0 bases at V and 8 bases at J, with 11 bases between. The germline V gene encodes CDR1 SGHRS and CDR2 YFSETQ. The CDR3 covers 14 residues.

The chain combines TRBV19 with TRBJ2-7; perhaps TRBD1 as D (7 bases). The length of the CDR3 is 16 residues. V was clipped by 4 bases and J by 2 bases, with 18 bases between them. The germline V gene encodes CDR1 LNHDA and CDR2 SQIVND (reference sequence). The CDR3 region is CASSNLGQEGPYEQYF. CDR3 in DNA: TGTGCCAGTAGTAACCTAGGACAGGAGGGACCCTACGAGCAGTACTTC.

The chain is built from TRBV19 and TRBJ1-1; D ambiguous. Trimming removed 5 bases at V and 4 bases at J, with 11 bases between. Germline V gene sequence: CDR1 LNHDA, CDR2 SQIVND (reference sequence). The CDR3 consists of 13 residues. CDR3 residues: CASSETESTEAFF. In DNA form, the CDR3 reads TGTGCCAGTAGTGAGACCGAAAGCACTGAAGCTTTCTTT. Full variable domain (remainder filled in from reference TRBV19 and TRBJ1-1): DGGITQSPKYLFRKEGQNVTLSCEQNLNHDAMYWYRQDPGQGLRLIYYSQIVNDFQKGDIAEGYSVSREKKESFPLTVTSAQKNPTAFYLCASSETESTEAFFGQGTRLTVV.

V gene TRBV28 combines with J gene TRBJ1-6; TRBD1 matches at 11 bases. V was pared by 3 bases and J by 9 bases, with 4 bases of the junction left unmatched. The CDR3 contains 15 residues. In germline, CDR1 is MDHEN, CDR2 SYDVKM. The CDR3, as DNA: TGTGCCAGCAGTTTGACCGGGACAGGGGGTTCACCCCTCCACTTT. Protein sequence: CASSLTGTGGSPLHF.

This sequence joins TRBV6-4 and TRBJ2-7; the D gene could be TRBD1 or TRBD2 (5 bases each). CDR1 and CDR2 from the germline V gene are MRHNA and SNTAGT. This CDR3 region has 14 residues. The V end was cut by 3 bases, the J end by 1 base, with 10 bases between. The CDR3 loop reads CASSEGVGSYEQYF. CDR3 nucleotide sequence: TGTGCCAGCAGTGAGGGGGTAGGGTCCTACGAGCAGTACTTC.

The chain couples TRBV6-5 to TRBJ1-1; D gene uncertain. Germline-derived CDR1 and CDR2 are MNHEY and SVGAGI. V lost 8 bases and J lost 0, with 7 bases in between. The CDR3 totals 12 residues. CDR3 protein: CASGGLNTEAFF. CDR3 DNA sequence: TGTGCCAGCGGAGGGCTGAACACTGAAGCTTTCTTT.

The sample holds one count of this clone. This chain's CDR3 is CASSTKSSRGYSYEQYF. The CDR3 DNA is TGTGCCAGTAGTACCAAGTCGTCGAGGGGCTACTCCTACGAGCAGTACTTC. V gene TRBV19 combines with J gene TRBJ2-7; either TRBD1 or TRBD2 may supply D (5 bases each). This CDR3 spans 17 amino acids. Trimming removed 4 bases from V and 0 bases from J, with 19 bases in between. Germline CDR1 is LNHDA and CDR2 is SQIVND (reference sequence). Full variable domain (outside the CDR3, taken from reference TRBV19 and TRBJ2-7): DGGITQSPKYLFRKEGQNVTLSCEQNLNHDAMYWYRQDPGQGLRLIYYSQIVNDFQKGDIAEGYSVSREKKESFPLTVTSAQKNPTAFYLCASSTKSSRGYSYEQYFGPGTRLTVT.